Here is one T cell receptor (beta chain) with its context. Its matching antigen is unknown. The CDR3 is 13 residues long. Looked up from germline, CDR1 is DFQATT and CDR2 is SNEGSKA (reference sequence). Trimming left V 6 bases short and J 1 base short, with 13 bases between. Two oligonucleotides, mixed equimolar, formed the beta constant-region primer covering TRBC1 and TRBC2. Ligated cDNA was amplified by four rounds of PCR with nested alpha and beta constant-region primers and SP2. An oligonucleotide with the SP2 primer and a 12-nucleotide UMI was ligated to the cDNA 3' end. MiXCR was run by TCRdb on the UMI-ligation and nested PCR reads, yielding one entry per CDR3 protein. The repertoire holds over 110,000 distinct CDR3 sequences, with approximately 21% as singletons. These data come from a study of naive and memory T cell subsets. CD4 T cells were positively selected, then CD8 T cells from the CD4-negative fraction.

Study-wide points: There was no ground truth to check naive and memory subset results. Naive repertoires, especially CD8, held a few larger clonotypes, possibly memory cells re-expressing CD45RA. In naive cells, over 90% of TCR sequences were seen only once.

This TCR was sampled from a human donor in good health. The gene calls are TRBV20-1 and TRBJ2-7, with D perhaps assigned TRBD1 or TRBD2 (5 bases each). What was sequenced was naive CD8+ T cells from blood. CDR3: CSALGTESYEQYF. As DNA, the CDR3 is TGCAGTGCCCTGGGGACCGAATCCTACGAGCAGTACTTC.